This is a list of T cell receptor beta chains from one sample in a study of T cell repertoires in cytomegalovirus infection. TCRdb used MiXCR to reprocess the reads, holding one entry per CDR3 protein. The table lists roughly 920,000 distinct CDR3 sequences, roughly 30% of them singletons. Antigen specificity for these receptors is unknown. The sample in question was cultured CD8+ T cells from PBMCs, obtained from culture after CMV antigen stimulation. The source of these receptors is a human donor in good health (CMV status not recorded). Some clones in this sample may be carry-over from other donors' samples. Both conserved end residues are part of each CDR3. Fields, in order: D gene, clone size, V gene, J gene, CDR3 protein, CDR3 DNA. D genes are given only for firm matches. Some rows mark clone size as missing; the rest say once, few, many or name a class of expanded clone.

D gene: TRBD1; clone size: NA; V gene: TRBV29-1; J gene: TRBJ1-2; CDR3 protein: CSDGQGAYGYTF; CDR3 DNA: TGCAGCGACGGACAGGGGGCCTATGGCTACACCTTC
D gene: TRBD1; clone size: many; V gene: TRBV19; J gene: TRBJ2-1; CDR3 protein: CASSPGQGFDRIPYNEQFF; CDR3 DNA: TGTGCCAGTAGTCCAGGACAGGGATTTGATCGAATTCCCTACAATGAGCAGTTCTTC
D gene: NA; clone size: NA; V gene: TRBV27; J gene: TRBJ2-1; CDR3 protein: CASTPRGSYNEQFF; CDR3 DNA: TGTGCCAGCACCCCCAGAGGCTCCTACAATGAGCAGTTCTTC
D gene: NA; clone size: NA; V gene: TRBV6-2/TRBV6-3; J gene: TRBJ1-1; CDR3 protein: CASSNNRRNTEAFF; CDR3 DNA: TGTGCCAGCAGTAACAACAGGCGGAACACTGAAGCTTTCTTT
D gene: TRBD1; clone size: many; V gene: TRBV27; J gene: TRBJ2-1; CDR3 protein: CASSPGTGSYNEQFF; CDR3 DNA: TGTGCCAGCAGCCCCGGGACAGGGTCCTACAATGAGCAGTTCTTC
D gene: TRBD2; clone size: NA; V gene: TRBV11-3; J gene: TRBJ2-7; CDR3 protein: CASSSGLAEDEQYF; CDR3 DNA: TGTGCCAGCAGCTCGGGACTAGCGGAGGACGAGCAGTACTTC
D gene: TRBD2; clone size: few; V gene: TRBV7-6; J gene: TRBJ2-1; CDR3 protein: CASSFLSPGTSLFNEQFF; CDR3 DNA: TGTGCCAGCAGCTTCTTGAGTCCCGGGACTAGTCTATTCAATGAGCAGTTCTTC
D gene: TRBD1; clone size: NA; V gene: TRBV27; J gene: TRBJ2-1; CDR3 protein: CASGFPLTGLNEQFF; CDR3 DNA: TGTGCCAGCGGGTTCCCCTTGACAGGGCTTAATGAGCAGTTCTTC
D gene: NA; clone size: once; V gene: TRBV4-1; J gene: TRBJ2-7; CDR3 protein: CASSQPQGDEQYF; CDR3 DNA: TGCGCCAGCAGCCAACCTCAGGGAGACGAGCAGTACTTC
D gene: NA; clone size: NA; V gene: TRBV6-2/TRBV6-3; J gene: TRBJ1-5; CDR3 protein: CASSVGQSNQPQHF; CDR3 DNA: TGTGCCTCCAGCGTCGGACAAAGCAATCAGCCCCAGCATTTT
D gene: TRBD1; clone size: many; V gene: TRBV27; J gene: TRBJ1-5; CDR3 protein: CASSPRTGWGQPQHF; CDR3 DNA: TGTGCCAGCAGTCCGAGGACAGGGTGGGGTCAGCCCCAGCATTTT
D gene: NA; clone size: NA; V gene: TRBV15; J gene: TRBJ2-7; CDR3 protein: CATSFDGSYEQYF; CDR3 DNA: TGTGCCACCAGCTTCGACGGGTCCTACGAGCAGTACTTC
D gene: NA; clone size: few; V gene: TRBV7-9; J gene: TRBJ2-5; CDR3 protein: CASKGLQETQYF; CDR3 DNA: TGTGCCAGCAAGGGACTCCAAGAGACCCAGTACTTC
D gene: TRBD2; clone size: NA; V gene: TRBV5-1; J gene: TRBJ2-5; CDR3 protein: CANSSSGGGLETQYF; CDR3 DNA: TGCGCCAACAGCTCGAGCGGGGGGGGCCTCGAAACCCAGTACTTC
D gene: NA; clone size: few; V gene: TRBV19; J gene: TRBJ2-1; CDR3 protein: CAPGNEQFF; CDR3 DNA: TGTGCCCCTGGCAATGAGCAGTTCTTC
D gene: NA; clone size: few; V gene: TRBV4-1; J gene: TRBJ2-3; CDR3 protein: CASSQADRGDTQYF; CDR3 DNA: TGCGCCAGCAGCCAAGCCGATCGTGGAGATACGCAGTATTTT
D gene: NA; clone size: many; V gene: TRBV11-1; J gene: TRBJ2-1; CDR3 protein: CASTLWGAPDNEQFF; CDR3 DNA: TGTGCCAGCACCCTCTGGGGGGCGCCAGACAATGAGCAGTTCTTC
D gene: NA; clone size: few; V gene: TRBV5-5; J gene: TRBJ1-2; CDR3 protein: CASSFPLGDYGYTF; CDR3 DNA: TGTGCCAGCAGCTTCCCGCTCGGCGACTATGGCTACACCTTC
D gene: NA; clone size: many; V gene: TRBV7-9; J gene: TRBJ2-3; CDR3 protein: CASSSLPSNNRPTDTQYF; CDR3 DNA: TGTGCCAGCAGCTCCCTCCCCTCCAACAATAGGCCCACAGATACGCAGTATTTT
D gene: NA; clone size: NA; V gene: TRBV5-5; J gene: TRBJ1-4; CDR3 protein: CASRLVVNEKLFF; CDR3 DNA: TGTGCCAGCAGACTGGTAGTTAATGAAAAACTGTTTTTT
D gene: NA; clone size: many; V gene: TRBV6-1; J gene: TRBJ2-1; CDR3 protein: CASSEQRDGQFF; CDR3 DNA: TGTGCCAGCAGTGAGCAGAGAGACGGGCAGTTCTTC
D gene: NA; clone size: NA; V gene: TRBV27; J gene: TRBJ2-7; CDR3 protein: CASRTGSRYYDQYF; CDR3 DNA: TGTGCCAGCCGTACCGGGTCCCGGTACTACGACCAGTACTTC
D gene: NA; clone size: NA; V gene: TRBV27; J gene: TRBJ1-5; CDR3 protein: CASSLSLGGANQPQHF; CDR3 DNA: TGTGCCAGCAGTTTGTCTCTCGGGGGGGCTAATCAGCCCCAGCATTTT
D gene: NA; clone size: NA; V gene: TRBV5-6; J gene: TRBJ2-2; CDR3 protein: CASSFDSVGELFF; CDR3 DNA: TGTGCCAGCAGCTTTGACAGCGTCGGGGAGCTGTTTTTT
D gene: TRBD1; clone size: many; V gene: TRBV7-9; J gene: TRBJ2-5; CDR3 protein: CASSRTGSETQYF; CDR3 DNA: TGTGCCAGCAGCCGGACAGGGTCAGAGACCCAGTACTTC
D gene: TRBD1; clone size: NA; V gene: TRBV7-3; J gene: TRBJ1-1; CDR3 protein: CASSRTGDFEAFF; CDR3 DNA: TGTGCCAGCAGCAGGACAGGGGACTTTGAAGCTTTCTTT